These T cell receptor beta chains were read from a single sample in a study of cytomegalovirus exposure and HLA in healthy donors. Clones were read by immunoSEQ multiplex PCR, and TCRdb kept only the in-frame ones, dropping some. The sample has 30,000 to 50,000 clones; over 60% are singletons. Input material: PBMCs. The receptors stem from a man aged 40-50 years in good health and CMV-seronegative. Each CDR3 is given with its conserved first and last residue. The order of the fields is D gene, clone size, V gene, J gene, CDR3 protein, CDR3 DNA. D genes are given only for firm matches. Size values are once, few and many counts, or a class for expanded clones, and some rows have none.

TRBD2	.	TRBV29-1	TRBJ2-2	CSFKGSGGNTGELFF	TGCAGCTTTAAGGGGAGCGGGGGGAACACCGGGGAGCTGTTTTTT
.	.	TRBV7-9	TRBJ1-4	CASSPTASEKLFF	TGTGCCAGCAGCCCTACAGCATCCGAAAAACTGTTTTTT
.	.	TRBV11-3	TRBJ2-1	CASSTGLARGNEQFF	TGTGCCAGCAGCACGGGCCTAGCGCGTGGGAATGAGCAGTTCTTC
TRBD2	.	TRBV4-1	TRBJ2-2	CASRSGLAGNTGELFF	TGCGCCAGCAGGTCGGGACTAGCGGGGAACACCGGGGAGCTGTTTTTT
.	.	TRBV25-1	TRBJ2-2	CATYSGRTGELFF	TGTGCCACCTATAGCGGTCGCACCGGGGAGCTGTTTTTT
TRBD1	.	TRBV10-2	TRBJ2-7	CASSVRGTGTEQYF	TGCGCCAGCAGTGTAAGGGGGACAGGGACCGAGCAGTACTTC
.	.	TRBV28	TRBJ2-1	CASSGTHPTDEQFF	TGTGCCAGCAGCGGGACTCACCCTACGGATGAGCAGTTCTTC
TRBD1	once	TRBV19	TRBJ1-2	CASSTPGTAYGYTF	TGTGCCAGTAGTACTCCCGGGACAGCCTATGGCTACACCTTC
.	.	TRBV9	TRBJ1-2	CASSVARGTHYGYTF	TGTGCCAGCAGCGTAGCTAGGGGGACCCACTATGGCTACACCTTC
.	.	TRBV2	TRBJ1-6	CARKSSYNSPLHF	TGTGCCAGAAAGAGCTCCTATAATTCACCCCTCCACTTT
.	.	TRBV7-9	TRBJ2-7	CASSPPGLGSYEQYF	TGTGCCAGCAGCCCCCCCGGACTGGGCTCCTACGAGCAGTACTTT
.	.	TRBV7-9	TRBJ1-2	CASSLSGGVGYTF	TGTGCCAGCAGCTTATCCGGGGGAGTAGGCTACACCTTC
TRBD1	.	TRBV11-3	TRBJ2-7	CASSQRQGAYEQYF	TGTGCCAGCAGCCAAAGACAGGGGGCCTACGAGCAGTACTTC
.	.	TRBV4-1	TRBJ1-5	CASSPGDNLAQPQHF	TGCGCCAGCAGCCCAGGGGATAACTTGGCTCAGCCCCAGCATTTT
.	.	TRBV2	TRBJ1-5	CAFAGLDSNQPQHF	TGTGCCTTCGCGGGACTGGATAGCAATCAGCCCCAGCATTTT
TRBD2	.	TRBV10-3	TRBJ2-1	CAISESGLAGGYNEQFF	TGTGCCATCAGTGAGTCGGGACTAGCGGGGGGGTACAATGAGCAGTTCTTC
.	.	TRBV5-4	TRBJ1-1	CASSLGQINTEAFF	TGTGCCAGCAGCTTAGGACAAATTAACACTGAAGCTTTCTTT
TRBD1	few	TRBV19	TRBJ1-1	CAIREGTDMNTEAFF	TGTGCCATCAGGGAAGGGACAGACATGAACACTGAAGCTTTCTTT
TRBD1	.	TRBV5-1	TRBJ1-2	CASTVGQNYGYTF	TGCGCCAGCACCGTGGGACAGAACTATGGCTACACCTTC
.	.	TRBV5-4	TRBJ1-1	CASRPDSRRLGTEAFF	TGTGCCAGCAGGCCGGACAGCCGAAGGTTGGGCACTGAAGCTTTCTTT
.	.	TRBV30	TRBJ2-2	CAWSKGPANTGELFF	TGTGCCTGGAGTAAGGGGCCGGCGAACACCGGGGAGCTGTTTTTT
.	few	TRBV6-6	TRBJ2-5	CASSPQANHPQETQYF	TGTGCCAGCAGCCCTCAGGCGAACCACCCACAAGAGACCCAGTACTTC
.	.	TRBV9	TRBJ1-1	CASSVAPERNTEAFF	TGTGCCAGCAGCGTAGCCCCAGAAAGGAACACTGAAGCTTTCTTT
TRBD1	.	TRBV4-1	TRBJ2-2	CASSQVYQGARGTGELFF	TGCGCCAGCAGCCAAGTTTATCAGGGGGCGAGGGGCACCGGGGAGCTGTTTTTT
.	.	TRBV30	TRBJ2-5	CARGAGETQYF	TGTGCCCGAGGGGCGGGGGAGACCCAGTACTTC
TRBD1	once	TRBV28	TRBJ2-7	CASNLQPGQGPREQYF	TGTGCCAGCAACTTACAACCGGGACAGGGACCGCGGGAGCAGTACTTC
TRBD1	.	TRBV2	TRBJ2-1	CASSFTGTGHNEQFF	TGTGCCAGCAGCTTTACCGGGACAGGACACAATGAGCAGTTCTTC